The 4 T cell receptor beta chains reported below all come from one sample, sequenced in a study of shared clonotypes between healthy human individuals. The table came from immunoSEQ multiplex PCR; TCRdb's copy has only in-frame clones and leaves some out. The repertoire holds some 1.5 million clones, with approximately 96% as singletons. Sequencing used naive CD4+ T cells sorted from blood. Subset denoted: CD45RA+ positively selected. The receptors shown here come from a man in his thirties or forties in good health.

The chain employs TRBV9 and TRBJ2-1; D unclear. V lost 4 bases and J lost 2, with 7 bases in between. Germline V gene sequence: CDR1 SGDLS, CDR2 YYNGEE. The CDR3 runs 13 residues. The CDR3 is CASSPGTYNEQFF. The CDR3 DNA follows: TGTGCCAGCAGCCCTGGGACCTACAATGAGCAGTTCTTC.

The rearrangement links TRBV9 to TRBJ2-5; D gene uncertain. The CDR3 totals 13 residues. CDR1 is SGDLS and CDR2 is YYNGEE in the germline V gene. The V end lost 0 bases, the J end lost 5 bases, and 8 bases lay between the germline ends. The CDR3 sequence is CASSVGLKETQYF. CDR3 DNA sequence: TGTGCCAGCAGCGTAGGGCTAAAGGAGACCCAGTACTTC. The variable domain in full, with the rest retrieved from reference TRBV9 and TRBJ2-5, is DSGVTQTPKHLITATGQRVTLRCSPRSGDLSVYWYQQSLDQGLQFLIQYYNGEERAKGNILERFSAQQFPDLHSELNLSSLELGDSALYFCASSVGLKETQYFGPGTRLLVL.

The genes are TRBV5-4 and TRBJ2-7, with D unresolved. Germline V lookup: CDR1 SGHNT, CDR2 YYREEE (reference sequence). V gave up 0 bases and J gave up 1 base, with 8 bases separating them. The CDR3 is made up of 14 amino acids. The CDR3 loop is CASSLASSSYEQYF. Written as DNA, the CDR3 is TGTGCCAGCAGCTTGGCCTCCTCGTCCTACGAGCAGTACTTC.

J is TRBJ2-1 and V is TRBV5-4, with 11 bases identical to TRBD2. J was trimmed by 10 bases and V by 3 bases; bases with no gene match: 9. The CDR3 sequence is 15 residues long. Germline V gene data show CDR1 as SGHNT and CDR2 as YYREEE (reference sequence). The CDR3 DNA reads TGTGCCAGCAGCTCGACGACTAGCGGGAATGGGGAGCAGTTCTTC. Amino acid sequence: CASSSTTSGNGEQFF. Together with reference TRBV5-4 and TRBJ2-1, the CDR3 gives the full variable domain: ETGVTQSPTHLIKTRGQQVTLRCSSQSGHNTVSWYQQALGQGPQFIFQYYREEENGRGNFPPRFSGLQFPNYSSELNVNALELDDSALYLCASSSTTSGNGEQFFGPGTRLTVL.